These 6 T cell receptor beta chains were all obtained from the same sample, sequenced in a study of cytomegalovirus exposure and HLA in healthy donors. The PCR made use of 60 Vbeta and 13 Jbeta primers. Clones were sequenced by immunoSEQ multiplex PCR, and TCRdb holds only the in-frame ones, with some missing. In the table there are about 180,000 clones, around 74% of which are singletons. The specimen sequenced was PBMCs. The receptors derive from a female donor in good health and CMV-seronegative.

The chain is built from TRBV30 and TRBJ2-2; D is ambiguous. The V end lost 7 bases, the J end lost 2 bases, and 14 bases lay between the germline ends. Germline CDR1 GTSNPN, CDR2 SVGIG (reference sequence). This CDR3 spans 14 amino acids. CDR3 DNA sequence: TGTGCCTCCGAGAGGATCCACAACACCGGGGAGCTGTTTTTT. Protein sequence: CASERIHNTGELFF.

This clone was seen once. The J gene is TRBJ2-7, the V gene TRBV7-3; the match to TRBD2 covers 9 bases. V shed 2 bases, J shed 2 bases, and the junction held 7 bases outside the gene matches. The CDR3 runs to 16 residues. Germline loops: CDR1 SGHTA, CDR2 FQGTGA. The CDR3 DNA reads TGTGCCAGCAGCTTAGAAGCGACTAGCGGCACCTACGAGCAGTACTTC. Protein product: CASSLEATSGTYEQYF.

This chain connects TRBV14 to TRBJ2-7; the D is unclear. Germline CDR1 reads SGHDN; CDR2 reads FVKESK. There are 11 residues in the CDR3. V gave up 1 base and J gave up 6 bases, with 4 bases separating them. The CDR3 bases are TGTGCCAGCAGCCAAGCCTCCGAGCAGTACTTC. It translates to CASSQASEQYF.

This rearrangement joins TRBV11-2 to TRBJ2-5; 10 bases match TRBD2. The length of the CDR3 is 18 residues. V dropped 2 bases and J dropped 1; count of bases not matched to a gene: 10. Germline CDR1 reads SGHAT; CDR2 reads FQNNGV. CDR3 residues: CASSLSGPRTSGQETQYF. CDR3 nucleotide sequence: TGTGCCAGCAGCTTAAGCGGACCAAGGACTAGCGGCCAAGAGACCCAGTACTTC.

The chain recombines TRBV5-1 with TRBJ2-1; 8 bases map to TRBD2. This CDR3 comprises 15 residues. Germline assignment: CDR1 SGHRS and CDR2 YFSETQ. V dropped 0 bases and J dropped 5; count of bases not matched to a gene: 4. Here the CDR3 reads CASSLAGGPDNEQFF. DNA for the CDR3: TGCGCCAGCAGCTTGGCGGGAGGGCCCGACAATGAGCAGTTCTTC.

This clone turned up a few times. This rearrangement joins TRBV11-2 to TRBJ1-4; 10 bases match TRBD1. The J segment lost 3 bases and the V segment lost 4 bases, leaving 14 bases of the junction unmatched. Germline CDR1 and CDR2: SGHAT and FQNNGV. This CDR3 has 19 amino acids. CDR3 sequence reads: CASSSPPPDRGRANEKLFF. In nucleotides, the CDR3 is TGTGCCAGCAGCTCCCCTCCGCCCGACAGGGGGCGAGCTAATGAAAAACTGTTTTTT.